These T cell receptor beta chains were read from a single sample in a study of blood T cell repertoires in COVID-19. The data were produced by immunoSEQ multiplex PCR, yet TCRdb's version contains in-frame clones alone and is incomplete. Here the sample spans some 210,000 clones, about 83% being singletons. The sample comprised peripheral blood. The receptors originated from a man aged 50-60 years with active or convalescent COVID-19. The CDR3 runs from the conserved cysteine through the conserved F or W. Each record gives: J gene, V gene, clone size, CDR3 protein. The size field is filled for only some rows; it gives once, few, many or a size class.

TRBJ2-1,TRBV3-1/TRBV3-2,NA,CASSRFQGGEQFF
TRBJ2-1,TRBV29-1,NA,CSGDRGLGDEQFF
TRBJ2-5,TRBV28,NA,CASSFRERETQYF
TRBJ2-7,TRBV7-2,NA,CASRRASSGGPYEQYF
TRBJ1-5,TRBV7-8,NA,CASSLGGGSSNQPQHF
TRBJ1-2,TRBV6-4,NA,CASRGTGKGAGYTF
TRBJ2-1,TRBV5-1,NA,CASSLGPYNEQFF
TRBJ1-5,TRBV19,NA,CASGQGKRPQHF
TRBJ1-2,TRBV6-1,NA,CASSETGANYGYTF
TRBJ1-1,TRBV7-8,NA,CASRREYGTEAFF
TRBJ2-5,TRBV11-3,NA,CASSPGVSGPAQETQYF
TRBJ1-1,TRBV7-9,few,CASLGGVRVNTEAFF
TRBJ2-1,TRBV5-1,NA,CASMGGGQGHEQFF
TRBJ2-7,TRBV5-1,NA,CASSRDTGDEQYF
TRBJ2-5,TRBV3-1/TRBV3-2,NA,CASSQYRGGQETQYF
TRBJ1-2,TRBV2,NA,CASSEGVGGYTF
TRBJ2-1,TRBV10-2,NA,CASNQLAGVDEQFF
TRBJ2-4,TRBV25-1,NA,CASSDGGDIQYF
TRBJ2-1,TRBV6-6,NA,CASSYRAPEQFF
TRBJ2-5,TRBV5-1,NA,CASSLGQGKETQYF
TRBJ1-1,TRBV6-7,NA,CASSIAGKMNTEAFF
TRBJ2-3,TRBV14,once,CASSQEYTDTQYF
TRBJ2-2,TRBV28,NA,CASSFWGDTGELFF
TRBJ1-1,TRBV5-1,NA,CASSEGLGEAFF
TRBJ2-1,TRBV24-1,NA,CATGGKGLNEQFF
TRBJ2-7,TRBV7-9,NA,CASSPDRPYEQYF
TRBJ1-2,TRBV2,NA,CASRGTTWDGYTF
TRBJ2-2,TRBV6-5,NA,CASSYSGTGRTGELFF
TRBJ2-1,TRBV27,few,CASSLGASRREQFF
TRBJ1-2,TRBV9,NA,CASSDGTENYGYTF
TRBJ2-3,TRBV7-2,NA,CASSLGTGLGADTQYF
TRBJ1-2,TRBV6-5,NA,CASTAGTVGGYTF
TRBJ2-5,TRBV6-5,NA,CASSSPGEETQYF
TRBJ1-2,TRBV9,NA,CASSEDRNYGYTF
TRBJ2-1,TRBV7-9,NA,CASSYILAGVSYNEQFF
TRBJ1-1,TRBV11-2,NA,CASSLQTVQGARNTEAFF
TRBJ1-1,TRBV25-1,NA,CASRGTGLEAFF
TRBJ1-1,TRBV12-5,NA,CASGLEGGNTEAFF
TRBJ1-1,TRBV3-1/TRBV3-2,NA,CASSHQWGSEAFF
TRBJ1-1,TRBV11-2,NA,CASSSGGTEAFF
TRBJ2-2,TRBV5-1,NA,CASSPRQGDTGELFF
TRBJ1-4,TRBV27,once,CASSLRGFNEKLFF
TRBJ2-7,TRBV28,NA,CATFLAGGPGHEQYF
TRBJ1-6,TRBV25-1,NA,CASTEDSSGGPSPLHF
TRBJ1-2,TRBV4-1,NA,CASSQDQTTPRTF